The sequence of this T cell receptor (beta chain) was determined in a study of cytomegalovirus exposure and HLA in healthy donors. Broader study findings: The HLA-A and HLA-B alleles of most subjects were reportedly predicted accurately from TCR beta sequences. TCR beta V- and J-gene trimming, according to a later analysis, was linked to a missense DCLRE1C variant. The authors assumed roughly uniform sequencing depth across donors for presence/absence analyses. In a later analysis, TCR association rates varied by HLA locus: DRB1 most, HLA-C fewest.

CDR1 and CDR2 from the germline V gene are SGHRS and YFSETQ. This CDR3 comprises 16 residues. V lost 0 bases and J lost 6; bases outside the gene matches: 5. Primers: 60 Vbeta forward and 13 Jbeta reverse. Measured with immunoSEQ multiplex PCR; TCRdb has only the in-frame clones, and not every one. The repertoire has over 150,000 clones, roughly 77% of them found once; the top ten carry 7.7%. About this clone itself: Its target is not known.

The material sequenced was PBMCs. The chain couples TRBV5-1 to TRBJ1-5; 11 positions match TRBD1. The clonotype originates from a man aged 25-45 years in good health and CMV-seropositive. The CDR3 here is CASSLGPGQGGQPQHF. The CDR3 DNA is TGCGCCAGCAGCTTGGGCCCGGGACAGGGGGGTCAGCCCCAGCATTTT.